This TCR beta chain appears in the sequencing data of a study of Ad26.COV2.S vaccination and SARS-CoV-2 variants. Whole-study context: Ad26.COV2.S given intramuscularly, once or twice 56 days apart.

As concerns this clone: Its antigen is not known.

Noted treatment: some 20 received Ad26.COV2.S at low or high dose, single or two shots; 5 received placebo; per-sample allocation not given. Day 63 after the first injection of vaccine or placebo was the sampling time. General observations from the study: Using TCR breadth and depth analyses may have led to underestimated total T cell responses.

In germline, CDR1 is SGHTA, CDR2 FQGNSA. CDR3 size: 15 residues. With 2 bases removed from V and 0 bases from J, the gap between germline ends came to 9 bases. Clones were read by immunoSEQ multiplex PCR, and TCRdb kept only the in-frame ones, dropping some. The repertoire holds about 450,000 clones, with roughly 89% as singletons. J is TRBJ2-3 and V is TRBV7-2; D remains ambiguous. The source of this sequence is a person between 18 and 59 years old who received the Ad26.COV2.S COVID-19 vaccine or a placebo. Sample: peripheral blood, taken in a trial of Ad26.COV2.S vaccine versus placebo. The CDR3 DNA is TGTGCCAGCAGCTTATATGTCGGTAGCACAGATACGCAGTATTTT. Encoded protein: CASSLYVGSTDTQYF.